This T cell receptor (beta chain) derives from a study of graft-versus-host responses after intestinal transplantation. Whole-study context: Among the recipients, all got anti-thymocyte globulin induction and then tacrolimus and steroids for 2 to 3 years.

Profiled with immunoSEQ multiplex PCR; TCRdb holds only in-frame clones, not every one. Here the sample spans about 43,000 clones, roughly 94% being singletons. Looked up from germline, CDR1 is MNHEY and CDR2 is SMNVEV (reference sequence). V lost 6 bases and J lost 5, with 14 bases in between. The CDR3 runs to 14 residues. The sample consisted of PBMCs, taken approximately 350 days after intestinal transplant. The chain joins TRBV27 to TRBJ2-1; D gene ambiguous. The TCR was taken from a human patient who received an intestinal transplant, so some T cells may come from the graft donor. The chain's CDR3 is CASSLFGRHNEQFF. The CDR3 coding sequence is TGTGCCAGCAGCCTTTTCGGACGGCACAATGAGCAGTTCTTC.